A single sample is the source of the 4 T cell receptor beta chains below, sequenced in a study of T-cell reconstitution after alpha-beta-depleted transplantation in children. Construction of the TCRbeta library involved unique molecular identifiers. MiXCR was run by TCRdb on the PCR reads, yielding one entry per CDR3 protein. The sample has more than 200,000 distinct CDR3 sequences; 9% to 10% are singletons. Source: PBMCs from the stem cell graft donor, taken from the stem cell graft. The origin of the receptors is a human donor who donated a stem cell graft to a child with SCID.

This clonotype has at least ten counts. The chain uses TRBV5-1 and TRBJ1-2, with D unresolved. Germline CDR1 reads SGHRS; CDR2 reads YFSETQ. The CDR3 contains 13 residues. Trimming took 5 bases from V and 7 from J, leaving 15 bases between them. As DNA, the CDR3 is TGCGCCAGCAGATATCGGGCCGAGGCTGGCTACACCTTC. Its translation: CASRYRAEAGYTF.

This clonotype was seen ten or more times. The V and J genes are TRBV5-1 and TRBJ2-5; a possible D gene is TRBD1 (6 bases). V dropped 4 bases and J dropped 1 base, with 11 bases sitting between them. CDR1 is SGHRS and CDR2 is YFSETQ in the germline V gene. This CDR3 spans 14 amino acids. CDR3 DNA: TGCGCCAGCAGCCGCAGGGGTGGCCAAGAGACCCAGTACTTC. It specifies CASSRRGGQETQYF.

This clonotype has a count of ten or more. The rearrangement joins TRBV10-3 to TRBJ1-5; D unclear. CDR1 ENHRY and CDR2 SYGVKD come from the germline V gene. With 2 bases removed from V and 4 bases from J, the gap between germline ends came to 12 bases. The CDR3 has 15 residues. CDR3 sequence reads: CAISETPRANQPQHF. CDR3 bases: TGTGCCATCAGTGAGACCCCAAGGGCAAATCAGCCCCAGCATTTT.

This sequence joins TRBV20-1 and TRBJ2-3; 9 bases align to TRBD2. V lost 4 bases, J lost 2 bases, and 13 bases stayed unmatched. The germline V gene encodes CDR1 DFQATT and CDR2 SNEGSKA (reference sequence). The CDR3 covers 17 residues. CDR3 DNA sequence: TGCAGTGCTACTCCAGCCCTCAGCGGGGGGCCCACAGATACGCAGTATTTT. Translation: CSATPALSGGPTDTQYF.